These 29 T cell receptor beta chains originate from one sample sequenced in a study of beta chain features in type 1 diabetes. Expressed TCRB transcripts were sequenced because the entire RNA isolate underwent reverse transcription. Sequenced by immunoSEQ multiplex PCR; TCRdb stores in-frame clones only, minus some. The sample contains 100,000 to 150,000 clones, roughly 10% of which appear only once. Study-wide results and caveats: Significant though moderate, a shortening of TCRB CDR3s appeared in all four CD4+ subsets of Type 1 diabetes patients.

Their antigen targets remain unknown. The sample consisted of central memory CD4+ T cells from blood. The receptors stem from a man under 40 with type 1 diabetes.

In this sample, this clone turned up a few times. The chain couples TRBV9 to TRBJ1-5, with TRBD1 as a possible D gene (5 bases). Germline CDR1 and CDR2: SGDLS and YYNGEE. The CDR3 is made up of 15 amino acids. Trimming removed 3 bases from V and 5 bases from J, with 15 bases in between. CDR3 in amino acids: CASSAFQGVDQPQHF. CDR3 coding DNA: TGTGCCAGCAGCGCTTTTCAGGGTGTCGATCAGCCCCAGCATTTT.

This clone was observed a handful of times. The rearrangement joins TRBV7-2 to TRBJ1-4; no clear D gene. V lost 2 bases and J 4 bases, leaving 8 bases between the germline ends. The CDR3 length is 14 residues. Germline lookup yields CDR1 SGHTA and CDR2 FQGNSA. CDR3: CASSLSTDNEKLFF. The DNA for the CDR3 is TGTGCCAGCAGCTTAAGTACAGATAATGAAAAACTGTTTTTT.

This clone was seen more than once but under ten times. The chain employs TRBV11-2 and TRBJ2-5; 15 positions match TRBD2. The CDR3 has 18 residues. CDR1 is SGHAT, CDR2 FQNNGV, per germline. The V and J ends lost 6 bases and 0 bases, in that order; junction bases with no gene match: 8. DNA of the CDR3: TGTGCCAGCAGACCCGGGACTAGCGGGGGGCAGTACCAAGAGACCCAGTACTTC. Protein: CASRPGTSGGQYQETQYF.

This clone has just a few counts. V and J are TRBV11-2 and TRBJ1-1; D is perhaps TRBD1 (6 bases). V was cut by 1 base and J by 11 bases, with 14 bases left in between. From germline, CDR1 is SGHAT and CDR2 FQNNGV. This CDR3 has 13 amino acids. The CDR3 bases are TGTGCCAGCAGCTTAGCCGGGGGGCGCACGGCTTTCTTT. This encodes CASSLAGGRTAFF.

The V gene is TRBV9, the J gene TRBJ1-2; no reliable D call. The CDR3 consists of 12 residues. In germline, CDR1 is SGDLS, CDR2 YYNGEE. The V and J ends lost 3 bases and 5 bases respectively, with 8 bases between them. The DNA of the CDR3 is TGTGCCAGCAGCGCCCAGGATTATGGCTACACCTTC. Protein sequence: CASSAQDYGYTF.

J is TRBJ2-7 and V is TRBV6-5; D gene ambiguous. Trimming shortened V by 5 bases and J by 5 bases, and 7 bases separated the two germline ends. Germline CDR1 MNHEY, CDR2 SVGAGI. This CDR3 region has 11 residues. The CDR3 loop is CASSPRDEQYF. CDR3 nucleotide sequence: TGTGCCAGCAGTCCCCGCGACGAGCAGTACTTC.

This clone appeared a few times. V is TRBV14 and J is TRBJ2-5; D possibly corresponds to TRBD2 (6 bases). Per germline, CDR1 SGHDN and CDR2 FVKESK. The ends were cut back, 1 base at V and 1 base at J, with 19 bases in the middle. The CDR3 loop spans 18 amino acids. The CDR3 DNA follows: TGTGCCAGCAGCCAAGGACTTCTCCGGCGGGGCCTCCAAGAGACCCAGTACTTC. Translation gives CASSQGLLRRGLQETQYF.

The chain links TRBV30 to TRBJ1-3; 8 bases align to TRBD1. V trimming: 4 bases; J trimming: 4 bases; junction bases outside the gene matches: 6. Germline assignment: CDR1 GTSNPN and CDR2 SVGIG (reference sequence). This CDR3 contains 14 residues. The CDR3 nucleotides read TGTGCCTGGAAGAGACAGGGGCAAGGAAACACCATATATTTT. Protein: CAWKRQGQGNTIYF.

This clone occurred a few times. This chain uses TRBV2 with TRBJ2-2; 9 bases agree with TRBD2. Losses at the gene ends were 8 bases for V and 6 bases for J; bases not matched to a gene: 7. This CDR3 spans 14 amino acids. Germline CDR1 and CDR2: SNHLY and FYNNEI. The CDR3 sequence is CASGSERGAGELFF. For the CDR3, the DNA is TGTGCCAGCGGCTCGGAGCGGGGGGCCGGGGAGCTGTTTTTT.

This clone was seen a few times. The chain links TRBV4-2 to TRBJ2-3, with TRBD1 matching 9 bases. The CDR3 covers 15 residues. Per germline, CDR1 LGHNA and CDR2 YNFKEQ. J lost 2 bases, V lost 5 bases, and 5 bases had no gene match. CDR3 loop: CASSERDRDTDTQYF. In DNA form, the CDR3 reads TGTGCCAGCAGCGAACGGGACAGGGACACAGATACGCAGTATTTT.

This clone was seen ten or more times. The V gene is TRBV9, the J gene TRBJ2-5; TRBD1 matches at 9 bases. The germline V gene encodes CDR1 SGDLS and CDR2 YYNGEE. CDR3 length: 16 amino acids. V shed 0 bases, J shed 3 bases, and the junction held 6 bases outside the gene matches. The CDR3 DNA sequence: TGTGCCAGCAGCGTAGGCACAGGGGGCTTTAAAGAGACCCAGTACTTC. It yields the protein CASSVGTGGFKETQYF.

This chain joins TRBV4-2 and TRBJ1-1, with 12 nucleotides matching TRBD1. This CDR3 region has 15 residues. Germline V CDR1 and CDR2: LGHNA, YNFKEQ. The J segment lost 4 bases and the V segment lost 1 base, leaving 1 base of the junction unmatched. This CDR3 is CASSQAGQGATEAFF. In nucleotides, the CDR3 is TGTGCCAGCAGCCAAGCGGGACAGGGGGCCACTGAAGCTTTCTTT.

This clone was observed a handful of times. V gene TRBV18 combines with J gene TRBJ2-5, with 11 bases aligning to TRBD2. The germline gives CDR1 KGHSH, CDR2 LQKENI. The CDR3 sequence is 15 residues long. Trimming cost V 6 bases and J 1 base; bases outside gene matches: 4. CDR3 residues: CASSPTSGVQETQYF. In DNA, the CDR3 is TGTGCCAGCTCGCCGACTAGCGGGGTCCAAGAGACCCAGTACTTC.

This clone was counted only a few times. This chain connects TRBV15 to TRBJ2-4; weak D call: TRBD1 (5 bases). CDR1 is LNHNV, CDR2 YYDKDF, per germline (reference sequence). The V gene lost 0 bases and the J gene lost 7 bases, with 16 bases spanning the gap. This CDR3 has 16 residues. CDR3 in DNA: TGTGCCACCAGCAGAGATAAAGGGGTACAAGGGAACATTCAGTACTTC. Amino acid sequence: CATSRDKGVQGNIQYF.

Concerning this clone: Other DNA sequences from this sample encode an identical CDR3 as well. This rearrangement joins TRBV4-3 to TRBJ2-5; D not resolved. V was pared by 4 bases and J by 2 bases, with 8 bases between. From germline, CDR1 is LGHNA and CDR2 YSLEER. The CDR3 has 13 amino acids. The CDR3 DNA follows: TGCGCCAGCAGCCCCAGACTGCAAGAGACCCAGTACTTC. Protein: CASSPRLQETQYF.

This clone was seen repeatedly, ten times or more. V gene TRBV2 combines with J gene TRBJ1-6; 7 bases are shared with TRBD1. The CDR3 runs to 19 residues. CDR1 is SNHLY, CDR2 FYNNEI, per germline. V gave up 4 bases and J gave up 0 bases; unmatched junction bases: 12. The CDR3 region has the DNA TGTGCCAGCAGTGGGACAGGAGTTTCGATTAGCTCCTATAATTCACCCCTCCACTTT. Its protein product is CASSGTGVSISSYNSPLHF.

This clone has a handful of counts. DNA of the CDR3: TGCAGCGTGCGAGGACAGGGCTACGAGCAGTACTTC. The encoded protein is CSVRGQGYEQYF. The V call is TRBV29-1, the J call TRBJ2-7, with 8 bases lining up with TRBD1. V trimming: 6 bases; J trimming: 3 bases; junction bases outside the gene matches: 4. The CDR3 has 12 amino acids. Germline V gene lookup returns CDR1 SQVTM and CDR2 ANQGSEA.

A few counts support this clone. This rearrangement joins TRBV5-6 to TRBJ2-3; 9 positions match TRBD2. The CDR3 totals 15 residues. Germline values: CDR1 SGHDT, CDR2 YYEEEE. After removal of 4 bases from V and 6 bases from J, the junction contained 9 bases not matched to a gene. CDR3 DNA: TGTGCCAGCAGCCACTGGGGCGCGGGGGGGGATACGCAGTATTTT. This translates into CASSHWGAGGDTQYF.

The V and J genes are TRBV4-2 and TRBJ1-2; 12 bases match TRBD1. Per germline, CDR1 LGHNA and CDR2 YNFKEQ. The CDR3 extends over 16 amino acids. V lost 0 bases, J lost 7 bases, and 6 bases stayed unmatched. CDR3 amino acids: CASSQEGTGGPIGYTF. In DNA form, the CDR3 reads TGTGCCAGCAGCCAAGAAGGGACAGGGGGCCCTATTGGCTACACCTTC.

The chain employs TRBV5-6 and TRBJ1-5; tentative D call: TRBD1 (6 bases). The length of the CDR3 is 14 residues. Germline values: CDR1 SGHDT, CDR2 YYEEEE. V was pared by 6 bases and J by 4 bases, with 14 bases between. CDR3 amino acids: CASNGGGGNQPQHF. CDR3 sequence (DNA): TGTGCCAGCAACGGGGGGGGCGGAAATCAGCCCCAGCATTTT.

This chain uses TRBV19 with TRBJ1-5; D ambiguous. Trimming removed 9 bases at V and 2 bases at J, with 17 bases between. The CDR3 is 15 amino acids. Per germline, CDR1 LNHDA and CDR2 SQIVND (reference sequence). For the CDR3, the DNA is TGTGCCAGCAAATCCACGGTACTAGGCAATCAGCCCCAGCATTTT. Translated, it gives CASKSTVLGNQPQHF.

This clone was seen only a few times. The gene calls are TRBV6-5 and TRBJ2-1, with D tentatively TRBD1 (6 bases). V lost 8 bases, J lost 9 bases, and 17 bases lay in between. The CDR3 runs 13 residues. Per germline, CDR1 MNHEY and CDR2 SVGAGI. The CDR3 here is CASGNRARVEQFF. The CDR3 region has the DNA TGTGCCAGCGGAAACAGGGCGAGAGTTGAGCAGTTCTTC.

This clone was seen more than once but under ten times. The rearrangement uses TRBV5-5 and TRBJ1-6; D unresolved. This CDR3 spans 16 amino acids. V was pared by 2 bases and J by 10 bases, with 19 bases between. Germline values: CDR1 SGHKS, CDR2 YYEKEE (reference sequence). The CDR3 nucleotides are TGTGCCAGCAGCTTAGCCGCAGGCCGGTTTCGCTCACCCCTCCACTTT. Its translation is CASSLAAGRFRSPLHF.

The genes are TRBV29-1 and TRBJ1-5; 7 bases map to TRBD1. The CDR3 extends over 13 amino acids. Germline loops: CDR1 SQVTM, CDR2 ANQGSEA. Unmatched junction bases numbered 7, after V lost 5 bases and J lost 6 bases. The CDR3 bases are TGCAGCGTTTTACAGGGGATGGGTCAGCCCCAGCATTTT. Translating gives CSVLQGMGQPQHF.

The chain joins TRBV6-1 to TRBJ1-2, with TRBD1 matching over 9 bases. CDR1 MNHNS and CDR2 SASEGT come from the germline V gene. The CDR3 totals 14 residues. Trimming removed 5 bases from V and 6 bases from J; junction bases left unmatched: 7. CDR3 amino acids: CASSKPGQGNGYTF. The CDR3 coding sequence is TGTGCCAGCAGTAAACCGGGACAGGGAAATGGCTACACCTTC.

The chain couples TRBV4-1 to TRBJ1-5; no reliable D call. Trimming stripped 4 bases from V and 5 bases from J, with 9 bases between. This CDR3 spans 13 amino acids. CDR1 and CDR2 (germline): MGHRA, YSYEKL. CDR3 DNA: TGCGCCAGCAGCCGAGACCGAGATCAGCCCCAGCATTTT. This encodes CASSRDRDQPQHF.

This clone was recorded a few times. V is TRBV4-2 and J is TRBJ2-5, with 8 bases that match TRBD2. Trimming removed 4 bases from V and 0 bases from J; junction bases left unmatched: 1. Germline V gene sequence: CDR1 LGHNA, CDR2 YNFKEQ. The CDR3 is made up of 14 amino acids. CDR3 amino acids: CASSPGGDQETQYF. The CDR3 DNA sequence: TGTGCCAGCAGCCCCGGGGGGGACCAAGAGACCCAGTACTTC.

This clone turned up a few times. The chain joins TRBV7-9 to TRBJ2-2, with D perhaps matching TRBD2 (6 bases). The CDR3 spans 15 residues. V was shortened by 1 base and J by 3 bases, with 9 bases between the two germline ends. Germline V CDR1 and CDR2: SEHNR, FQNEAQ (reference sequence). The CDR3 sequence is CASSLGSGDTGELFF. In nucleotides, the CDR3 is TGTGCCAGCAGCTTAGGTAGCGGAGACACCGGGGAGCTGTTTTTT.

The rearrangement links TRBV29-1 to TRBJ2-5; maybe TRBD2 (5 bases). CDR3 length equals 14 residues. Germline V lookup: CDR1 SQVTM, CDR2 ANQGSEA. The V and J ends lost 3 bases and 4 bases respectively, with 15 bases between them. This chain's CDR3 is CSVENDGVPETQYF. The CDR3 region has the DNA TGCAGCGTTGAGAACGACGGGGTCCCAGAGACCCAGTACTTC.